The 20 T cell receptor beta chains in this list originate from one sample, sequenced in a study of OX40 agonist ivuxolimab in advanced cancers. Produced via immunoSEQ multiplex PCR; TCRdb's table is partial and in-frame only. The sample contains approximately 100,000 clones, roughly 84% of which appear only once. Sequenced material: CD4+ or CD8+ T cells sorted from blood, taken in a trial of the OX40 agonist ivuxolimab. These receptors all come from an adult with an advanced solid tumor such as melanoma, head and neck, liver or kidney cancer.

CDR3: CASSPRQQNTEAFF. The CDR3, as DNA: TGCGCCAGCAGCCCCCGACAGCAGAACACTGAAGCTTTCTTT. The chain uses TRBV5-1 and TRBJ1-1, with D possibly matching TRBD1 (5 bases). V lost 4 bases to trimming and J lost 1 base, with 11 bases between them. CDR1 is SGHRS and CDR2 is YFSETQ in the germline V gene. The CDR3 contains 14 residues. The full variable domain, its missing parts supplied by reference TRBV5-1 and TRBJ1-1, is KAGVTQTPRYLIKTRGQQVTLSCSPISGHRSVSWYQQTPGQGLQFLFEYFSETQRNKGNFPGRFSGRQFSNSRSEMNVSTLELGDSALYLCASSPRQQNTEAFFGQGTRLTVV.

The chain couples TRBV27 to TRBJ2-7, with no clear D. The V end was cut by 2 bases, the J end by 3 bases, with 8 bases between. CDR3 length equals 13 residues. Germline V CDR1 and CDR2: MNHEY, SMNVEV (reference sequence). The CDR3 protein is CASSLGQYYEQYF. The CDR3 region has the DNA TGTGCCAGCAGTTTAGGGCAGTACTACGAGCAGTACTTC.

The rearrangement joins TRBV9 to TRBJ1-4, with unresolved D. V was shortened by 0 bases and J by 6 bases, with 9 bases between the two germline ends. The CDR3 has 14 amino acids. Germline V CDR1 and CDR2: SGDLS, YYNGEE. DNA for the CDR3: TGTGCCAGCAGCGTAGCCCAGGCGGATGAAAAACTGTTTTTT. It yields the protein CASSVAQADEKLFF.

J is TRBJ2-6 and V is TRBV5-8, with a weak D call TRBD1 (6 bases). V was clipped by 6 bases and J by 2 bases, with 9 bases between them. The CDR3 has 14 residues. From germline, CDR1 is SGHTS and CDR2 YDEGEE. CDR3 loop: CASTYRAGANVLTF. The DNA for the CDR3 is TGTGCCAGCACCTACAGGGCTGGGGCCAACGTCCTGACTTTC. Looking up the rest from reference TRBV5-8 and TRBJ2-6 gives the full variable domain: EAGVTQSPTHLIKTRGQQATLRCSPISGHTSVYWYQQALGLGLQFLLWYDEGEERNRGNFPPRFSGRQFPNYSSELNVNALELEDSALYLCASTYRAGANVLTFGAGSRLTVL.

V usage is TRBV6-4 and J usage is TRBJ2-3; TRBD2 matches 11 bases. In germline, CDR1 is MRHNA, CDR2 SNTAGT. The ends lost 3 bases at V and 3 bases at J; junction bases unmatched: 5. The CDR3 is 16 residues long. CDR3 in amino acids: CASSESPSGGTDTQYF. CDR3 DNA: TGTGCCAGCAGTGAGTCGCCTAGCGGGGGGACAGATACGCAGTATTTT.

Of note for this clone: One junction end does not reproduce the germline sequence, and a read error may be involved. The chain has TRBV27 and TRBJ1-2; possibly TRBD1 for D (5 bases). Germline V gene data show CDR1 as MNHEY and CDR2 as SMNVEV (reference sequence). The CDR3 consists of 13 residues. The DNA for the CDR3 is TGTGCCAGCAGTCAGGGATTTAACTATAGCTACACCTTC. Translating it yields CASSQGFNYSYTF.

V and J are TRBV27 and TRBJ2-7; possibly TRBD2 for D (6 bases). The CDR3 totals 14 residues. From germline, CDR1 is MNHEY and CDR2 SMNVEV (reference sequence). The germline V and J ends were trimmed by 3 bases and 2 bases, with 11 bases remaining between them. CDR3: CASSFGGFTYEQYF. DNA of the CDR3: TGTGCCAGCAGTTTCGGAGGGTTCACCTACGAGCAGTACTTC.

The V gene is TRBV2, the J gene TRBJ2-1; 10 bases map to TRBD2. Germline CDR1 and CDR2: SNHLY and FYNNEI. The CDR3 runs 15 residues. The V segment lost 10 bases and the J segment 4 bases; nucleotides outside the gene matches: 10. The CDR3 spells CATTPGAGGYNEQFF. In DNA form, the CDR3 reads TGTGCCACGACACCCGGAGCGGGAGGGTACAATGAGCAGTTCTTC.

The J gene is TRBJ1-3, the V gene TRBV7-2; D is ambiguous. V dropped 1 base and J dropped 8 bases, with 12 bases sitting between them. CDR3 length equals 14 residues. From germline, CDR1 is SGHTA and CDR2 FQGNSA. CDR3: CASSLGAASDTIYF. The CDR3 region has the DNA TGTGCCAGCAGCTTAGGGGCGGCAAGCGACACCATATATTTT.

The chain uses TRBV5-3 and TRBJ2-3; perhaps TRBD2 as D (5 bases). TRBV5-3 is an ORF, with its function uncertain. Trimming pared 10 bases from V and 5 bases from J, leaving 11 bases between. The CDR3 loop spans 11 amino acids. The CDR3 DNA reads TGTGCCTCGCTAGCAGTAGATACGCAGTATTTT. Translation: CASLAVDTQYF.

The CDR3 loop is CASSQGGGTYEQYF. CDR3 DNA sequence: TGCGCCAGCAGCCAAGGAGGGGGGACCTACGAGCAGTACTTC. V is TRBV4-3 and J is TRBJ2-7, with D perhaps TRBD1 or TRBD2 (6 bases each). The CDR3 consists of 14 residues. Per the germline V gene, CDR1 is LGHNA and CDR2 is YSLEER. V was pared by 1 base and J by 2 bases, with 9 bases between.

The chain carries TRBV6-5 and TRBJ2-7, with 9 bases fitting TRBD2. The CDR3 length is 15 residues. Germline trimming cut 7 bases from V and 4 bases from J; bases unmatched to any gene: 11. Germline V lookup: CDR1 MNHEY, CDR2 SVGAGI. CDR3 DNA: TGTGCCAGCAAGTTCCTAGCGGGGCCCAATTACGAGCAGTACTTC. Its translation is CASKFLAGPNYEQYF.

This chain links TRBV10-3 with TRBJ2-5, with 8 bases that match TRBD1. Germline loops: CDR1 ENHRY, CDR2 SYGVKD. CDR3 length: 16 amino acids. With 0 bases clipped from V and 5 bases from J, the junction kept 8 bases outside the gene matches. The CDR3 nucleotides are TGTGCCATCAGTGAGTCTGGACAGGGAGGACTCGAGACCCAGTACTTC. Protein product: CAISESGQGGLETQYF.

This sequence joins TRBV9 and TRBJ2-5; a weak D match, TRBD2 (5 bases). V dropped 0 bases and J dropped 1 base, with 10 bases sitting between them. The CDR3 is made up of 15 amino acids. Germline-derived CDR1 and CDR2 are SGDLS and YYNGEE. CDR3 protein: CASSVVVGAQETQYF. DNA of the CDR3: TGTGCCAGCAGCGTAGTAGTGGGAGCCCAAGAGACCCAGTACTTC.

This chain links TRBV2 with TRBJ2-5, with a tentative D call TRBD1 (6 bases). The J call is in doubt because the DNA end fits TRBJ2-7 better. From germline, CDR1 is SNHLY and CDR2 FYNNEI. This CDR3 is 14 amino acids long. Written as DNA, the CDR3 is TGTGCCAGCAGCTGGACAGCCACCAACACCGAGCAGTACTTC. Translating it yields CASSWTATNTEQYF.

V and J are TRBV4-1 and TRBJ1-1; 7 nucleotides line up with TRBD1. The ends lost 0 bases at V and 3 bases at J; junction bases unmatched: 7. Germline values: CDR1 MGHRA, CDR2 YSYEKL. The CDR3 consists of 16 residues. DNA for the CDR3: TGCGCCAGCAGCCAAGATATACAGGGGTGGTACACTGAAGCTTTCTTT. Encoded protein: CASSQDIQGWYTEAFF.

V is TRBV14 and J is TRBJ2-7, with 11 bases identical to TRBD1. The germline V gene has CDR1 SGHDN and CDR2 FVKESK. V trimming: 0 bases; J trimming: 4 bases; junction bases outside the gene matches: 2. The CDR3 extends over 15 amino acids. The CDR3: CASSQDRDRGYEQYF. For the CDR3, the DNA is TGTGCCAGCAGCCAAGACAGGGACAGGGGGTACGAGCAGTACTTC.

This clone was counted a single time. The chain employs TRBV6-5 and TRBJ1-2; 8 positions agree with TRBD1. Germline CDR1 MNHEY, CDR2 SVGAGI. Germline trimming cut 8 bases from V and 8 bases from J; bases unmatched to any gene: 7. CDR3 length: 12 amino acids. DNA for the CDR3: TGTGCCAGCGCGGACAGGGTGTACGGCTACACCTTC. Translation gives CASADRVYGYTF.

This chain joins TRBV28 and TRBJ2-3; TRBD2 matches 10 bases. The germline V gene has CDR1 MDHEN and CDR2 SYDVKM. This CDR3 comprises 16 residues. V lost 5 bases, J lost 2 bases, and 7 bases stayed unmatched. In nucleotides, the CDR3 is TGTGCCAGCAGTCCCTCTAGCGGGAGAATCACAGATACGCAGTATTTT. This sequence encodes CASSPSSGRITDTQYF.

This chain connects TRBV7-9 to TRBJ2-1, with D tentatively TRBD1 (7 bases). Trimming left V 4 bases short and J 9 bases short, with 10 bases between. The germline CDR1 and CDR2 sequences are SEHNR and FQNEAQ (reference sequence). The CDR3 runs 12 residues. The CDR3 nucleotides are TGTGCCAGCAGCTCAGGGGGGAGTGAGCAGTTCTTC. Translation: CASSSGGSEQFF.